The 15 T cell receptor beta chains reported below all come from one sample, sequenced in a study of T-cell memory formation after mild COVID-19. TCRdb analysed the 5' RACE reads with MiXCR anew, one entry per CDR3 protein. The sample includes roughly 250,000 distinct CDR3 sequences, about 16% of them seen just once. Sequencing input: PBMCs or a T cell subset sorted from them (not recorded which). Source of these receptors: a man aged 18 to 35 who had mild COVID-19 (a few samples of this study predate the infection). Cell type and time point are not known.

The CDR3 DNA reads as TGTGCTAGTGGTCCGATATCAGGGGGTGGCGGCTACACCTTC. This translates into CASGPISGGGGYTF. This chain links TRBV12-5 with TRBJ1-2, with 7 bases lining up with TRBD1. The CDR3 sequence is 14 residues long. CDR1 is LGHNT, CDR2 FRNRAP, per germline. The V gene end was trimmed by 5 bases and the J gene end by 8 bases; junction bases not matched to a gene: 11.

A note on this clonotype: An end of the junction does not agree with germline; a read error may underlie this. J is TRBJ2-7 and V is TRBV7-2, with 7 bases matching TRBD2. The germline V gene encodes CDR1 SGHTA and CDR2 FQGNSA. The CDR3 covers 14 residues. In DNA, the CDR3 is TGTGCCAGCACCTTAGGGAGCGGGGCATACGAGCAGTACTTC. Translating it yields CASTLGSGAYEQYF.

This clonotype has more than one count but fewer than ten. The V gene is TRBV24-1, the J gene TRBJ2-3; D unresolved. Germline V gene sequence: CDR1 KGHDR, CDR2 SFDVKD. The CDR3 has 13 residues. The V end was cut by 10 bases, the J end by 4 bases, with 14 bases between. The CDR3: CATTLSGADTQYF. CDR3 nucleotides: TGTGCCACTACCTTATCTGGGGCAGATACGCAGTATTTT.

This clonotype was detected a few times. This chain uses TRBV5-1 with TRBJ2-2; 12 bases map to TRBD2. The CDR3 length is 18 residues. The V gene end was trimmed by 0 bases and the J gene end by 9 bases; junction bases not matched to a gene: 12. Germline V gene lookup returns CDR1 SGHRS and CDR2 YFSETQ. The CDR3: CASSLAQTSGGIARELFF. The CDR3 DNA follows: TGCGCCAGCAGCTTGGCCCAGACTAGCGGGGGAATCGCCAGGGAGCTGTTTTTT.

This clonotype was detected only a few times. The rearrangement links TRBV7-2 to TRBJ2-1, with D hard to call. V was trimmed by 1 base and J by 6 bases, leaving 13 bases between them. This CDR3 has 15 amino acids. CDR1 and CDR2 (germline): SGHTA, FQGNSA. This CDR3 is CASSLGSTEANEQFF. CDR3 DNA: TGTGCCAGCAGCTTAGGGTCCACCGAGGCCAATGAGCAGTTCTTC.

This clonotype was recorded a few times. This chain links TRBV3-1 with TRBJ2-2; TRBD2 is a possible D gene (6 bases). The CDR3 length is 13 residues. Between the trimmed V and J ends, which lost 5 bases and 8 bases, there was a span of 12 bases. CDR1 LGHDT and CDR2 YNNKEL come from the germline V gene (reference sequence). The CDR3 loop is CASSSTRLGELFF. CDR3 nucleotides: TGTGCCAGCAGCTCGACTAGGTTAGGGGAGCTGTTTTTT.

This rearrangement joins TRBV12-3 or TRBV12-4 to TRBJ1-2; 11 bases match TRBD1. This CDR3 spans 14 amino acids. V dropped 7 bases and J dropped 6; count of bases not matched to a gene: 7. CDR3: CASNFGQGANGYTF. CDR3 nucleotides: TGTGCCAGCAACTTCGGACAGGGGGCTAATGGCTACACCTTC.

The sample holds a few counts of this clonotype. The CDR3 here is CASSLGAGVSYNEQFF. In nucleotides, the CDR3 is TGCGCCAGCAGCTTGGGCGCGGGGGTCTCCTACAATGAGCAGTTCTTC. The V call is TRBV5-1, the J call TRBJ2-1; the match to TRBD2 covers 7 bases. V dropped 0 bases and J dropped 0; count of bases not matched to a gene: 3. The germline gives CDR1 SGHRS, CDR2 YFSETQ. The CDR3 covers 16 residues.

This clonotype was observed a few times. The J gene is TRBJ2-7, the V gene TRBV6-1, with unresolved D. Trimming removed 7 bases from V and 0 bases from J, with 10 bases in between. The CDR3 has 13 amino acids. Germline CDR1 MNHNS, CDR2 SASEGT. CDR3 in DNA: TGTGCCAGCATGACACCGTCCTCCTACGAGCAGTACGTC. Its translation: CASMTPSSYEQYV.

This clonotype has a handful of counts. The V call is TRBV5-4, the J call TRBJ2-3; TRBD1 is a possible D gene (6 bases). CDR3 length: 14 amino acids. Between the trimmed V and J ends, which lost 4 bases and 4 bases, there was a span of 13 bases. In germline, CDR1 is SGHNT, CDR2 YYREEE (reference sequence). The CDR3 region is CASSGPGAPDTQYF. CDR3 coding DNA: TGTGCCAGCAGCGGACCAGGGGCCCCAGATACGCAGTATTTT.

The chain carries TRBV7-9 and TRBJ2-2; the match to TRBD2 covers 7 bases. Trimming took 5 bases from V and 2 from J; bases not matched to a gene: 5. There are 15 residues in the CDR3. Germline V gene lookup returns CDR1 SEHNR and CDR2 FQNEAQ (reference sequence). The chain's CDR3 is CASSETSSNTGELFF. In DNA form, the CDR3 reads TGTGCCAGCAGCGAGACTAGCAGTAACACCGGGGAGCTGTTTTTT. The full variable domain, in which reference TRBV7-9 and TRBJ2-2 provide the parts outside the CDR3, is DTGVSQNPRHKITKRGQNVTFRCDPISEHNRLYWYRQTLGQGPEFLTYFQNEAQLEKSRLLSDRFSAERPKGSFSTLEIQRTEQGDSAMYLCASSETSSNTGELFFGEGSRLTVL.

This chain links TRBV5-1 with TRBJ2-2; TRBD2 aligns across 10 bases. CDR1 is SGHRS, CDR2 YFSETQ, per germline. The length of the CDR3 is 16 residues. V shed 3 bases and J 3 bases; nucleotides not matched to a gene: 5. The CDR3 DNA follows: TGCGCCAGCAGCTATACTAGCGGGGCCTACACCGGGGAGCTGTTTTTT. It yields the protein CASSYTSGAYTGELFF.

This chain uses TRBV29-1 with TRBJ2-3; 7 bases agree with TRBD2. Germline V gene sequence: CDR1 SQVTM, CDR2 ANQGSEA. V lost 4 bases and J lost 0; bases outside the gene matches: 7. The CDR3 runs 15 residues. CDR3 in DNA: TGCAGCGTTGTCCCCTACGGGGGGAGCACAGATACGCAGTATTTT. Protein: CSVVPYGGSTDTQYF.

The rearrangement links TRBV7-2 to TRBJ1-2; D perhaps matches TRBD1 (5 bases). CDR1 and CDR2 from the germline V gene are SGHTA and FQGNSA. The V end was cut by 4 bases, the J end by 1 base, with 16 bases between. The CDR3 runs 16 residues. CDR3: CASSSYGGPLNYGYTF. In DNA form, the CDR3 reads TGTGCCAGCAGCTCCTATGGGGGACCGCTTAACTATGGCTACACCTTC.

This clonotype was found a few times. The chain is built from TRBV29-1 and TRBJ2-3; D might be TRBD1 or TRBD2, each matching 6 bases. Germline V gene lookup returns CDR1 SQVTM and CDR2 ANQGSEA. CDR3 size: 13 residues. This CDR3 reads CCSRRGAEDTQYF. Here the CDR3 DNA reads TGCTGCTCTCGTAGGGGGGCGGAAGATACGCAGTATTTT.